This TCR beta chain was sequenced in a study of vaccination and CD4 T cells after COVID-19 (dated by TCRdb to 2022 to 2024). Study-level background: Convalescent patients had a positive SARS-CoV-2 result on nasal swab PCR, and of these patients, several had mild disease and one had severe disease. Six males and four females were included in the convalescent cohort, with two Hispanic individuals, seven Caucasians, two Asians and one multiracial person represented. Two doses of either the Pfizer-BioNTech BNT162b2 vaccine (n=8) or the Moderna mRNA-1273 vaccine (n=2) were administered to participants. Post-COVID blood samples were collected from convalescent patients a median of approximately 100 days after diagnosis, with a range of roughly 30 to 161 days. Post-vaccine blood samples were obtained a median of roughly 75 days after the second vaccine dose, with a range of roughly 14 to 241 days. Overlapping spike peptide pools from SARS-CoV-2 and from the common cold coronaviruses HCoV-NL63, HCoV-OC43 and HCoV-229E were used as culture stimuli. In control cultures, a CEFX viral epitope pool was used as positive control, an HIV-1 Nef peptide pool was used as negative control, or no peptide was added. The spike-specific CD4+ TCR repertoire was compared before and after mRNA vaccination in approximately 9 COVID-19 convalescent patients and 4 infection-naive healthy vaccine recipients. Here is what the overall study found, with its caveats: Of the vaccine-specific clones found in convalescent patients, nearly all (304 of 307) were mono-reactive for SARS-CoV-2 spike instead of being cross-reactive with common cold coronaviruses. In convalescent patients, a median around 86% of post-vaccine SARS-CoV-2-reactive clones were detected only after vaccination, suggesting vaccine-specific priming. The number of convalescent patients in the study was relatively small, and the study did not examine early timepoints following natural infection. Although the median number of SARS-CoV-2-reactive clonotypes went up from roughly 22 after infection to some 38 after vaccination, the increase was not significant.

The sample's treatment or condition label, in plain terms: roughly 10-day PBMC culture with coronavirus spike peptide pools or control peptides (ViraFEST assay). The ViraFEST assay was used in the study, in which antigen-specific T cells were expanded with peptide pools and expanded clonotypes were subsequently identified by TCR sequencing. The positive SARS-CoV-2 PCR tests of the convalescent patients were dated from March to December 2020, before the Alpha, Beta and Delta variants emerged in the United States. Each well held around 2.1 million PBMCs cultured with approximately 10 ug/ml peptide pools in IMDM containing around 5% human AB serum and 10 IU/ml IL-2. Half of the culture medium was replaced with fresh IL-2-containing medium on days 3 and 7. CD4+ T cells were isolated after approximately 10 days of culture through negative selection using the EasySep CD4+ T cell isolation kit. Ficoll-Paque Plus gradient centrifugation was used to isolate PBMCs from whole blood, and the isolated PBMCs were then either used fresh or cryopreserved at -140C. Triplicate wells were generally used for each culture condition.

V loses 4 bases of germline sequence and J loses 4 bases, and the interval between the two ends is 8 bases. The cysteine opens and the phenylalanine closes a CDR3 of 13 amino acids. The DNA shown is the 39-base CDR3, in frame from base 1. The germline V gene specifies MGHDK as CDR1 and SYGVNS as CDR2. Receptor amplification or capture employed PCR. DNA from cultured CD4+ T cells underwent TCR sequencing with the Oncomine TCR Beta short-read assay at the Johns Hopkins FTIC core. Genomic DNA was extracted from the cultured CD4+ T cells with the QIAamp micro DNA kit. The Oncomine TCR Beta libraries from cultured CD4+ T cells were pooled using unique dual indexes and then sequenced on an Illumina iSeq 100. The paper's processing steps were these. Non-productive sequences were filtered out, and CDR3s that did not start with C, did not end with F or W, or were shorter than 7 amino acids were discarded. The MANAFEST web application was used to identify antigen-specific clonotypes by comparing peptide-stimulated wells against reference wells and other culture wells. For a clone to be called positive, the clone needed an FDR below 0.05, an odds ratio above 5, and a productive frequency above 0.1% in at least two of three replicate wells. Cross-reactive clonotypes were defined as significantly expanded in both SARS-CoV-2 spike wells and at least one common cold coronavirus spike condition. Similarity between CDR3 sequences was evaluated in R version 3.6.1 using Levenshtein distances (stringdist) and unrooted phylogenetic trees (ape). TCRdb passed the public sequencing reads through fastp at Q25 and MiXCR, retaining productive beta sequences. Rows with one shared CDR3 protein collapse into an entry with the most common genes and DNA. The V and J calls reflect TCRdb's pipeline rather than the authors' work. The sample records under 20,000 distinct CDR3 sequences, more than 20% of which are singletons. The ten top clones hold roughly 8% of the sample.

This clonotype was seen more than once but under ten times. The antigen it binds to is not known. No much larger clone exists at a distance of one base, and base qualities are not known. The chain links TRBV25-1 with TRBJ1-3, with an unclear D gene assignment. This sequence originates from a human donor with COVID-19. The specimen was cultured CD4+ T cells from blood. CDR3 loop: CASSALRGNTIYF. The bases read TGTGCCAGCAGTGCCTTACGGGGAAACACCATATATTTT.